The rows below give T cell receptor beta chains drawn from one sample of a study of shared clonotypes between healthy human individuals. Libraries were prepared by immunoSEQ multiplex PCR; TCRdb keeps only in-frame clonotypes and omits some of them. The table records about 960,000 clones, approximately 80% of them present only once. Sample: memory CD4+ T cells sorted from blood. The receptor set was obtained from a man aged 18 to 30 in good health. The CDR3 runs from the conserved cysteine through the conserved F or W. Fields, in order: D gene, J gene, clone size, V gene, CDR3 DNA, CDR3 protein. A D gene is named only where the DNA matches it firmly. Where a row states a size, it is once, few, many or the class of an expanded clone; other rows omit it.

>-|TRBJ2-7|few|TRBV5-5
TGTGCCAGCAGCTTGGCCGTGGGGCAGACCTACGAGCAGTACTTC
CASSLAVGQTYEQYF
>-|TRBJ2-7|-|TRBV6-1
TGTGCCACTGGGGGCACAGGGACCCTCCACGAGCAGTACTTC
CATGGTGTLHEQYF
>-|TRBJ2-5|-|TRBV5-1
TGCGCCAGCAGCTTGGTTTTGGGAGGAGAGACCCAGTACTTC
CASSLVLGGETQYF
>-|TRBJ1-2|-|TRBV5-1
TGCGCCAGCAGCTACGAGACAGACTATGGCTACACCTTC
CASSYETDYGYTF
>TRBD2|TRBJ2-3|-|TRBV6-1
TGTGCCAGCAGTGAGGGGACTAGCGCACGCATTATATACAGCACAGATACGCAGTATTTT
CASSEGTSARIIYSTDTQYF
>TRBD1|TRBJ1-5|-|TRBV27
TGTGCCAGCAGACCTCACAGGGGGCTAGCAGAGAATCAGCCCCAGCATTTT
CASRPHRGLAENQPQHF
>TRBD2|TRBJ2-7|-|TRBV11-2
TGTGCCAGCAGCTTAGGGGGAGGGAAACAGAACGAGCAGTACTTC
CASSLGGGKQNEQYF
>-|TRBJ1-5|many|TRBV28
TGTGCCACCCGGACCAACCCAAATCAGCCCCAGCATTTT
CATRTNPNQPQHF
>-|TRBJ2-5|once|TRBV10-3
TGTGCCATCTCCGAAGGGGAGAGCCAGTACTTC
CAISEGESQYF
>-|TRBJ2-3|-|TRBV4-1
TGCGCCAGCAGCCCCGGGACGGCACAAGCAGATACGCAGTATTTT
CASSPGTAQADTQYF
>-|TRBJ2-3|-|TRBV6-1
TGTGCCAGCAGGGGCGGCGGAGATACGCAGTATTTT
CASRGGGDTQYF
>TRBD2|TRBJ2-1|-|TRBV7-2
TGTGCCAGCAGCTCTTCCGGGACTATTGAGCAGTTCTTC
CASSSSGTIEQFF
>-|TRBJ2-1|-|TRBV7-7
TGTGCTAGCAGCTTAGGAGGATGGGGAAATGAGCAGTTCTTC
CASSLGGWGNEQFF
>-|TRBJ2-7|many|TRBV18
TGTGCCAGCTCACCACCGTCAGGGGGGCTGAACGAGCAGTACTTC
CASSPPSGGLNEQYF
>-|TRBJ1-1|-|TRBV21-1
TGTGCCAGCAGCAAAATCTGGTTATCAGGGGCTCCGGAGAACACTGAAGCTTTCTTT
CASSKIWLSGAPENTEAFF
>-|TRBJ2-5|few|TRBV7-9
TGTGCCAGCAGCTTAAGGCTAGCGACCCAGGAGACCCAGTACTTC
CASSLRLATQETQYF
>-|TRBJ1-2|-|TRBV5-6
TGTGCCAGCAGCCCGACAGCTAACTATGGCTACACCTTC
CASSPTANYGYTF
>-|TRBJ1-2|-|TRBV5-4
TGTGCCAGCAGCCCGGACGGTAACTATGGCTACACCTTC
CASSPDGNYGYTF
>-|TRBJ1-2|-|TRBV28
TGTGCCAGCAGTTTACCTGGTATAGGCTACACCTTC
CASSLPGIGYTF
>-|TRBJ2-7|once|TRBV28
TGTGCCAGCAGTCTGATGACCGAGCAGTACTTC
CASSLMTEQYF
>TRBD2|TRBJ2-3|-|TRBV19
TGTGCCGAGCAAAGCCCCAAGCGGGAGGGCACAGATACGCAGTATTTT
CAEQSPKREGTDTQYF
>TRBD2|TRBJ2-3|-|TRBV7-2
TGTGCCAGCAGATTATTTATAGCGGGAGAAACAGATACGCAGTATTTT
CASRLFIAGETDTQYF
>-|TRBJ2-3|-|TRBV4-1
TGCGCCAGCAGCCTTTCTTTTGGGCGCGGAACAGATACGCAGTATTTT
CASSLSFGRGTDTQYF